This TCR beta chain was sequenced during a study of CD8+ T cells in alopecia areata. RNA was isolated and reverse transcribed to cDNA, the sequencing template. TCRdb keeps only in-frame clones here, not all; method: immunoSEQ multiplex PCR. The repertoire holds approximately 210,000 clones, approximately 70% seen once, with 1.2% in the top ten. Treatment defined: oral pan-JAK inhibitor, 5-10 mg twice daily. The V gene's germline CDR1 is SGHRS and CDR2 YFSETQ. The CDR3 length is 14 residues. With V trimmed by 2 bases and J by 4 bases, 2 bases remained unmatched. The source material was CD4+ T cells sorted from blood, sampled at approximately week 45, from a patient treated with tofacitinib. This clonotype was obtained from a human donor with alopecia areata. This chain connects TRBV5-1 to TRBJ1-5; 8 bases match TRBD1. The CDR3 spells CASSFTGGNQPQHF. CDR3 coding DNA: TGCGCCAGCAGCTTCACAGGGGGGAATCAGCCCCAGCATTTT.